This T cell receptor beta chain was sequenced for a study of cytomegalovirus exposure and HLA in healthy donors. The donors were in the roughly 120-subject validation cohort; that cohort was separate from the roughly 660-subject first cohort. Study-wide results and caveats: It was confirmed in vitro that a few of the CMV-associated chains were specific for CMV antigens. There were approximately 150 TCR beta chains listed as cytomegalovirus-associated.

Remarks on this clone: Its cognate antigen is unknown.

Assay: immunoSEQ multiplex PCR; the TCRdb copy retains only in-frame clones and omits some. The data contain more than 250,000 clones, about 90% of them seen just once; the ten biggest clones take up around 3.3%. CDR1 and CDR2 from the germline V gene are SGHVS and FQNEAQ. The V end lost 3 bases, the J end lost 8 bases, and 8 bases lay between the germline ends. This CDR3 is built from 12 residues. The sample consisted of PBMCs. This sequence originates from a woman under 40 in good health and CMV-seronegative. V is TRBV7-8 and J is TRBJ2-1; perhaps TRBD2 as D (5 bases). The CDR3 spells CASSFFGDEQFF. The CDR3 nucleotides are TGTGCCAGCAGCTTTTTCGGGGATGAGCAGTTCTTC.